This TCR beta chain appears in the sequencing data of a study of regulatory T cells in long-lasting Graves disease. Study in general: Graves' patients, diagnosed recently, had received antithyroid drugs under 3 months. Study-wide results and caveats: Owing to a sample size that was small, accuracy may have been reduced. More public clonotypes were shared by persistent patients (2,741) than by new patients (roughly 1,000).

The table lists this clonotype with many counts. Its antigen is not known. HTBI primers from iRepertoire and Arm-PCR of CDR3 regions yielded the TCR beta libraries. TCRdb re-derived calls from the multiplex PCR reads in MiXCR, one entry per CDR3 protein. The sample contains about 560,000 distinct CDR3 sequences, 15% to 20% of which appear only once. Described time point: newly diagnosed GD, antithyroid drugs for less than 3 months. Isolated PBMC RNA provided the starting material for the TCR library. V lost 2 bases to trimming and J lost 6 bases; unmatched junction nucleotides: 10. Germline CDR1 is GTSNPN and CDR2 is SVGIG (reference sequence). This CDR3 spans 15 amino acids. The same specimen was also included in a second study, on T cells in Graves' hyperthyroidism and ophthalmopathy. That source adds: Participants, patients aged 18 to 65, had newly diagnosed hyperthyroidism with a duration under 2 months.

The receptor was derived from a man between 18 and 29 years old with Graves disease. The chain links TRBV30 to TRBJ1-5, with 7 nucleotides matching TRBD1. Here the sequenced sample was peripheral blood mononuclear cells (PBMCs), taken at new diagnosis, from a patient treated with antithyroid drugs. The CDR3 region is CAWSPKRTGGQPQHF. CDR3 bases: TGTGCCTGGAGTCCAAAGAGGACAGGAGGTCAGCCCCAGCATTTT.